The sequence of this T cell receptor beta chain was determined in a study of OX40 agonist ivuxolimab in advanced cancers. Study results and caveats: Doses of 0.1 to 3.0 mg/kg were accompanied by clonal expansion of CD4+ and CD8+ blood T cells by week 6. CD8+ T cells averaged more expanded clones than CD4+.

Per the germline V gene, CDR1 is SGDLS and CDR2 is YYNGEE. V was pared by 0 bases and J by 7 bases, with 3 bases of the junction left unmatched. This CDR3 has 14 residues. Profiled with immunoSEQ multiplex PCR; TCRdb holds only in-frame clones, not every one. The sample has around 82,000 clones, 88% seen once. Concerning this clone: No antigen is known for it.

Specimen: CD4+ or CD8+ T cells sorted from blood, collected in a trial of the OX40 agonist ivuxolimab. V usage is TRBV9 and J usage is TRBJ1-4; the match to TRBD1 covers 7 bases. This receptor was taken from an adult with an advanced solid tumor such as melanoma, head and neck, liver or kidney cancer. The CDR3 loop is CASSVGTGAEKLFF. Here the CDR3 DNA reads TGTGCCAGCAGCGTAGGGACAGGCGCTGAAAAACTGTTTTTT.